Presented here are 21 T cell receptor beta chains from one specimen sequenced in a study of CD8 T cells in ankylosing spondylitis. Notes on the study in general: Apparently characteristic of ankylosing spondylitis blood was a TCR beta motif (eight highly homologous variants).

These receptors' antigens are unknown. TCRdb called the 5' RACE reads again in MiXCR, with one record for every CDR3 protein. This sample has 500,000 or so distinct CDR3 sequences, with about 5.7% found just once. Sequenced material: blood, either unsorted or a sorted T cell fraction (not recorded which). These receptors all stem from a male donor with ankylosing spondylitis.

This clonotype was counted ten times or more. The chain is built from TRBV2 and TRBJ1-5; D is unclear. The germline V and J ends were trimmed by 2 bases and 3 bases, with 2 bases remaining between them. CDR1 is SNHLY and CDR2 is FYNNEI in the germline V gene. This CDR3 has 12 amino acids. The CDR3 here is CASSETNQPQHF. CDR3 sequence (DNA): TGTGCCAGCAGTGAAACCAATCAGCCCCAGCATTTT.

The chain carries TRBV3-1 and TRBJ1-6, with D perhaps matching TRBD1 (5 bases). Between the trimmed V and J ends, which lost 6 bases and 7 bases, there was a span of 16 bases. Germline CDR1 and CDR2: LGHDT and YNNKEL (reference sequence). The CDR3 sequence is 15 residues long. The CDR3 coding sequence is TGTGCCAGCAGTCAACAGGTGCCCGGGAATTCACCCCTCCACTTT. It specifies CASSQQVPGNSPLHF.

This clonotype turned up a few times. The V call is TRBV28, the J call TRBJ2-4; 8 nucleotides agree with TRBD2. Germline values: CDR1 MDHEN, CDR2 SYDVKM. J gave up 3 bases and V 5 bases, and 12 bases lay outside the gene matches. The CDR3 extends over 17 amino acids. The CDR3 loop reads CASSPSLGAGVKNIQYF. Here the CDR3 DNA reads TGTGCCAGCAGTCCAAGCTTGGGAGCGGGAGTCAAAAACATTCAGTACTTC.

This sequence joins TRBV20-1 and TRBJ2-3; 10 nucleotides line up with TRBD1. Trimming removed 4 bases from V and 1 base from J; junction bases left unmatched: 11. Germline values: CDR1 DFQATT, CDR2 SNEGSKA (reference sequence). The CDR3 runs to 17 residues. The CDR3 sequence: CSATPGTGAWGTDTQYF. CDR3 coding DNA: TGCAGTGCTACCCCCGGGACAGGGGCGTGGGGCACAGATACGCAGTATTTT.

This clonotype was seen repeatedly, ten times or more. V is TRBV7-9 and J is TRBJ2-7; no clear D. V dropped 1 base and J dropped 6 bases, with 10 bases sitting between them. The CDR3 has 13 amino acids. Germline V gene sequence: CDR1 SEHNR, CDR2 FQNEAQ (reference sequence). The CDR3 loop is CASSLVLVSEQYF. In nucleotides, the CDR3 is TGTGCCAGCAGCTTAGTGTTAGTATCCGAGCAGTACTTC.

This clonotype was picked up many times. The rearrangement links TRBV4-3 to TRBJ2-3, with D unresolved. Per germline, CDR1 LGHNA and CDR2 YSLEER. This CDR3 comprises 14 residues. V lost 1 base and J 2 bases, leaving 7 bases between the germline ends. CDR3 residues: CASSQVGVTDTQYF. The DNA for the CDR3 is TGCGCCAGCAGCCAAGTTGGGGTCACAGATACGCAGTATTTT.

The table lists this clonotype with many counts. The chain joins TRBV28 to TRBJ1-5, with D maybe TRBD1 (5 bases). CDR1 and CDR2 (germline): MDHEN, SYDVKM. Trimming removed 6 bases at V and 7 bases at J, with 16 bases between. The CDR3 length is 14 residues. The CDR3 sequence is CASSPQGDYQPQHF. CDR3 coding DNA: TGTGCCAGCAGCCCCCAGGGTGACTACCAGCCCCAGCATTTT.

In this sample, this clonotype turned up many times. The J gene is TRBJ1-2, the V gene TRBV5-1; D possibly corresponds to TRBD1 (6 bases). V was trimmed by 2 bases and J by 4 bases, leaving 12 bases between them. The CDR3 is made up of 14 amino acids. Germline V gene data show CDR1 as SGHRS and CDR2 as YFSETQ. CDR3: CASSFPQGTYGYTF. CDR3 sequence (DNA): TGCGCCAGCAGCTTCCCTCAGGGGACCTATGGCTACACCTTC.

This clonotype was seen ten or more times. The chain combines TRBV7-9 with TRBJ2-1, with 7 bases fitting TRBD2. Germline loops: CDR1 SEHNR, CDR2 FQNEAQ (reference sequence). With V trimmed by 7 bases and J by 8 bases, 14 bases remained unmatched. The CDR3 has 15 residues. CDR3: CASIPSASGVYEQFF. DNA for the CDR3: TGTGCCAGCATCCCCTCGGCCAGCGGGGTATATGAGCAGTTCTTC.

The sample holds a few counts of this clonotype. The J gene is TRBJ1-1, the V gene TRBV2; D unresolved. From germline, CDR1 is SNHLY and CDR2 FYNNEI. This CDR3 comprises 14 residues. V was cut by 5 bases and J by 5 bases, with 15 bases left in between. CDR3 coding DNA: TGTGCCAGCAGTATGGACTTGATAGGGACTGAAGCTTTCTTT. Residues: CASSMDLIGTEAFF.

At least ten counts were recorded for this clonotype. The rearrangement links TRBV7-2 to TRBJ2-2; a possible D gene is TRBD1 (6 bases). The V end was cut by 6 bases, the J end by 4 bases, with 12 bases between. The germline CDR1 and CDR2 sequences are SGHTA and FQGNSA. This CDR3 comprises 14 residues. The CDR3 sequence is CASRLYRATGELFF. In DNA, the CDR3 is TGTGCCAGCAGATTATACAGGGCCACCGGGGAGCTGTTTTTT.

In this sample, this clonotype turned up many times. The chain has TRBV5-1 and TRBJ1-1, with D unclear. V was clipped by 0 bases and J by 1 base, with 7 bases between them. The CDR3 spans 14 residues. The germline V gene encodes CDR1 SGHRS and CDR2 YFSETQ. CDR3 sequence (DNA): TGCGCCAGCAGCTTGGAGTCCCAGAACACTGAAGCTTTCTTT. Protein sequence: CASSLESQNTEAFF.

The V and J genes are TRBV7-8 and TRBJ2-7, with a weak D call TRBD1 (6 bases). The length of the CDR3 is 15 residues. Germline CDR1 reads SGHVS; CDR2 reads FQNEAQ. The germline V and J ends were trimmed by 5 bases and 0 bases, with 14 bases remaining between them. This CDR3 is CASSPQAGVSYEQYF. The CDR3 DNA sequence: TGTGCCAGCAGCCCCCAGGCAGGGGTCTCCTACGAGCAGTACTTC.

This clonotype was seen repeatedly, ten times or more. The chain carries TRBV6-5 and TRBJ1-1; 7 nucleotides align to TRBD1. The J segment lost 11 bases and the V segment lost 6 bases, leaving 6 bases of the junction unmatched. CDR1 and CDR2 (germline): MNHEY, SVGAGI. This CDR3 contains 11 residues. The CDR3, as DNA: TGTGCCAGCAGGCAGGGGGTCGGGGCTTTCTTT. The encoded protein is CASRQGVGAFF.

This clonotype showed up many times. The chain combines TRBV3-1 with TRBJ1-1; tentative D call: TRBD1 (6 bases). V lost 1 base to trimming and J lost 4 bases, with 13 bases between them. From germline, CDR1 is LGHDT and CDR2 YNNKEL (reference sequence). The CDR3 is 15 residues long. CDR3 sequence reads: CASSQVTGISTEAFF. In DNA, the CDR3 is TGTGCCAGCAGCCAAGTCACAGGGATAAGCACTGAAGCTTTCTTT.

In the case of this clonotype: This clone may be a read error of a much larger clone one base away. V usage is TRBV7-9 and J usage is TRBJ2-7; the D is unclear. The germline V gene has CDR1 SEHNR and CDR2 FQNEAQ (reference sequence). There are 13 residues in the CDR3. The germline V and J ends were trimmed by 1 base and 5 bases, with 9 bases remaining between them. CDR3 loop: CASSLGRADEQYF. In DNA, the CDR3 is TGTGCCAGCAGCTTAGGAAGGGCCGACGAGCAGTACTTC.

This clonotype has at least ten counts. The chain recombines TRBV6-5 with TRBJ1-4, with D maybe TRBD1 (5 bases). This CDR3 has 16 amino acids. V was shortened by 4 bases and J by 0 bases, with 12 bases between the two germline ends. Germline CDR1 reads MNHEY; CDR2 reads SVGAGI. CDR3 nucleotides: TGTGCCAGCAGTTCACCAGGGAGTGCAACTAATGAAAAACTGTTTTTT. Its translation is CASSSPGSATNEKLFF.

This clonotype has at least ten counts. The J gene is TRBJ2-3, the V gene TRBV5-1; 7 nucleotides match TRBD2. Germline V gives CDR1 SGHRS, CDR2 YFSETQ. The CDR3 is made up of 14 amino acids. The V and J ends lost 3 bases and 8 bases, in that order; junction bases with no gene match: 9. Written as DNA, the CDR3 is TGCGCCAGCAGCTCCCCAACTAGCGACCGTACGCAGTATTTT. Translated, it gives CASSSPTSDRTQYF.

This clonotype was recorded only once. The chain couples TRBV29-1 to TRBJ2-7; 7 nucleotides match TRBD1. V lost 5 bases, J lost 2 bases, and 3 bases stayed unmatched. Germline values: CDR1 SQVTM, CDR2 ANQGSEA. This CDR3 region has 12 residues. The CDR3 nucleotides read TGCAGCGTTACGGGACAGACCTACGAGCAGTACTTC. It specifies CSVTGQTYEQYF.

The rearrangement joins TRBV7-3 to TRBJ2-2; the match to TRBD2 covers 8 bases. The length of the CDR3 is 17 residues. V shed 1 base, J shed 0 bases, and the junction held 4 bases outside the gene matches. The germline gives CDR1 SGHTA, CDR2 FQGTGA. This CDR3 is CASSLNPGLANTGELFF. The CDR3 region has the DNA TGTGCCAGCAGCTTAAATCCGGGACTAGCGAACACCGGGGAGCTGTTTTTT.

The table lists this clonotype with many counts. The J gene is TRBJ2-1, the V gene TRBV28, with D tentatively TRBD2 (6 bases). V lost 3 bases to trimming and J lost 8 bases, with 17 bases between them. Looked up from germline, CDR1 is MDHEN and CDR2 is SYDVKM. This CDR3 has 15 amino acids. CDR3 nucleotides: TGTGCCAGCAGTTTTGGACGGGACTTTTGGGATGAGCAGTTCTTC. It is translated as CASSFGRDFWDEQFF.